This TCR beta chain was sequenced in a study of OX40 agonist ivuxolimab in advanced cancers. Study background: Patients in the trial were receiving intravenous ivuxolimab every 2 weeks, at doses of 0.01 to 10 mg/kg. Notes on the study in general: Antigen specificity was not determined for the expanded peripheral T cells. Clonal expansion was among the lowest in partial responders at 0.1-3.0 mg/kg, especially CD8+.

Method: immunoSEQ multiplex PCR; TCRdb's copy keeps in-frame clones and lacks some. The sample carries about 58,000 clones, about four fifths recorded once. About this clone: No antigen is known for it.

The V and J ends lost 5 bases and 4 bases, in that order; junction bases with no gene match: 7. Germline V CDR1 and CDR2: SGHNT, YENEEA. This CDR3 has 14 amino acids. The sequence came from an adult with an advanced solid tumor such as melanoma, head and neck, liver or kidney cancer. This specimen was CD4+ or CD8+ T cells sorted from blood, taken in a trial of the OX40 agonist ivuxolimab. V is TRBV11-3 and J is TRBJ2-7, with 8 bases aligning to TRBD1. CDR3 in amino acids: CASSVGQGGYEQYF. As DNA, the CDR3 is TGTGCCAGCAGCGTAGGACAGGGTGGGTACGAGCAGTACTTC.